This T cell receptor (beta chain) was sequenced for a study of T cell clonotyping in hematopoietic cell transplantation. V was cut by 4 bases and J by 1 base, with 16 bases left in between. The CDR3 has 16 amino acids. The germline V gene encodes CDR1 SGDLS and CDR2 YYNGEE. Study results and caveats: After transplant, recipient diversity fell while pathologically expanded clonotypes grew through day 180. Without cell sorting, CD4 versus CD8 contributions remain unresolved. Broader posttransplant TCR repertoire diversity was predicted by graft donor and pretransplant recipient Inverse Simpson Index values.

On this clone: The target antigen is unknown.

The assay was immunoSEQ multiplex PCR, and TCRdb's table has in-frame clones only and misses some. The sample includes roughly 6,000 clones, 75% to 80% of them seen just once. This sample comprised PBMCs, obtained 100 days after allogeneic stem cell transplant. This sequence was found in a female patient aged 25-39 years who had an allogeneic stem cell transplant, so the T cells may come from the graft donor. Some clones in this sample may be carry-over from other donors' samples. The chain employs TRBV9 and TRBJ2-3; D might be TRBD2 (5 bases). DNA of the CDR3: TGTGCCAGCAGCTTCCCCATCTCCGGGGGCACAGATACGCAGTATTTT. Its protein product is CASSFPISGGTDTQYF. The variable domain in full, with the rest retrieved from reference TRBV9 and TRBJ2-3, is DSGVTQTPKHLITATGQRVTLRCSPRSGDLSVYWYQQSLDQGLQFLIQYYNGEERAKGNILERFSAQQFPDLHSELNLSSLELGDSALYFCASSFPISGGTDTQYFGPGTRLTVL.